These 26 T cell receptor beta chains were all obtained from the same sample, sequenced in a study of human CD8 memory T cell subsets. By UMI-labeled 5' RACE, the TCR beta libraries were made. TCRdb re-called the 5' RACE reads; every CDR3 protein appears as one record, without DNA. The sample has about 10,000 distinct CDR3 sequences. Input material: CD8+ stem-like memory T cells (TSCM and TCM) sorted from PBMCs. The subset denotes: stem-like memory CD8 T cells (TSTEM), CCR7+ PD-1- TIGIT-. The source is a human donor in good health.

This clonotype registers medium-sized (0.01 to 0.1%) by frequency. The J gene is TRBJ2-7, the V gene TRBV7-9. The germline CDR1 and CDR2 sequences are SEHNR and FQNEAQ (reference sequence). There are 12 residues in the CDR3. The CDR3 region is CASSLVPGEQYF. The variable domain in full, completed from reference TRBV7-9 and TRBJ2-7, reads DTGVSQNPRHKITKRGQNVTFRCDPISEHNRLYWYRQTLGQGPEFLTYFQNEAQLEKSRLLSDRFSAERPKGSFSTLEIQRTEQGDSAMYLCASSLVPGEQYFGPGTRLTVT.

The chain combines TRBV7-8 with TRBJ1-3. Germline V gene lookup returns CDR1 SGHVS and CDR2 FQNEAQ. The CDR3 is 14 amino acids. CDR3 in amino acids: CASSPGLSGNTIYF.

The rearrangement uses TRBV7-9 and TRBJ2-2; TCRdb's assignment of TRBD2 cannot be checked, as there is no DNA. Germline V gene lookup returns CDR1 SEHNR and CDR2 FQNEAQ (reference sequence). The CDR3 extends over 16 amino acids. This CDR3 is CASRPTSGRVIGELFF.

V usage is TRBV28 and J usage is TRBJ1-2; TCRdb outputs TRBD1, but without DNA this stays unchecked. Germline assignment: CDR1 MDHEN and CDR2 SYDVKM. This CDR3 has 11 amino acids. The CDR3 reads CASMAGGGYTF.

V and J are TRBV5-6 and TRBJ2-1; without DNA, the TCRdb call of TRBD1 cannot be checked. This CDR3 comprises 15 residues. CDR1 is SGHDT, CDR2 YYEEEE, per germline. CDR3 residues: CASNFRDRSYNEQFF.

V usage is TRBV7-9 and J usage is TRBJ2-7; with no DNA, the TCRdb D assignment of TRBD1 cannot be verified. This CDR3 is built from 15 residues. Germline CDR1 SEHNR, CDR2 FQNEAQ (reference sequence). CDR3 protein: CASSGRDGSLREQYF. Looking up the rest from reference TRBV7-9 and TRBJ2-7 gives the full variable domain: DTGVSQNPRHKITKRGQNVTFRCDPISEHNRLYWYRQTLGQGPEFLTYFQNEAQLEKSRLLSDRFSAERPKGSFSTLEIQRTEQGDSAMYLCASSGRDGSLREQYFGPGTRLTVT.

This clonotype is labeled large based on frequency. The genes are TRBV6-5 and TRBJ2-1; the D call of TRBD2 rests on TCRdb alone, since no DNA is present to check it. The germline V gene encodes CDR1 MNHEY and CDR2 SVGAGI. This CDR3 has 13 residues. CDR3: CASSYRGGDEQFF.

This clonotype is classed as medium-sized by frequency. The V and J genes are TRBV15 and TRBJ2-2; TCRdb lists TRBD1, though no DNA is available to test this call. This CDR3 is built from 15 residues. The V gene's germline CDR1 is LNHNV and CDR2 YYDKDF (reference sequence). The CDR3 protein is CATSPSGGSTGELFF.

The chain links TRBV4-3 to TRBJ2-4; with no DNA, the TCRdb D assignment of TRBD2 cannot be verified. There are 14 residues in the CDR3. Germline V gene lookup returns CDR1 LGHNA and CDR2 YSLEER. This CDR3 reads CASSQVGGENIQYF.

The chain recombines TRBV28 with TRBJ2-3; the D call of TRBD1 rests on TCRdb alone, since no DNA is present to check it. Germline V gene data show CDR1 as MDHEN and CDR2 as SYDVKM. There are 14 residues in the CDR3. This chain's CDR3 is CASIAGGITDTQYF.

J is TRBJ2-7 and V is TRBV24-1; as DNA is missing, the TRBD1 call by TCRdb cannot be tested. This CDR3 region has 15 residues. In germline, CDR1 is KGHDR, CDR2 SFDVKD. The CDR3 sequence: CATSDPGTDAYEQYF.

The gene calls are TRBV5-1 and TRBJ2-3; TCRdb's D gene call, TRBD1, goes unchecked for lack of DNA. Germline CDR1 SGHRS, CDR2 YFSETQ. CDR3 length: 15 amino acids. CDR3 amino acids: CASSGLGVAPDTQYF.

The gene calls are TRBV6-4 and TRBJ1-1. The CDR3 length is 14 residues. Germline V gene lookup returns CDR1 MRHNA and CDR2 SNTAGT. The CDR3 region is CASSDGGENTEAFF.

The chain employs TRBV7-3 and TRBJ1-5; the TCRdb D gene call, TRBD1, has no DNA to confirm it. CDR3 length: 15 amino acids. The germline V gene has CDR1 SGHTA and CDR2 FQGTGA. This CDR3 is CASSLRAGEGQPQHF.

The CDR3 reads CASSPGTDTQYF. The V gene is TRBV12-3 or TRBV12-4, the J gene TRBJ2-3; TCRdb proposes TRBD1, but this gene call is untestable without DNA. This CDR3 region has 12 residues.

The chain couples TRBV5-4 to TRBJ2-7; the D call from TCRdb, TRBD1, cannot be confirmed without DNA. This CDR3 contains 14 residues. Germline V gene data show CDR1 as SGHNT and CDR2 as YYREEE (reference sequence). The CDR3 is CASSLGRGLREQYF.

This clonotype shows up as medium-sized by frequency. CDR3 residues: CSARDAAGYDQGGYTF. The rearrangement joins TRBV20-1 to TRBJ1-2. The CDR3 is made up of 16 amino acids. Germline CDR1 and CDR2: DFQATT and SNEGSKA (reference sequence).

CDR3 sequence: CASGFYNEQFF. The chain uses TRBV2 and TRBJ2-1. The CDR3 runs 11 residues. The germline V gene has CDR1 SNHLY and CDR2 FYNNEI.

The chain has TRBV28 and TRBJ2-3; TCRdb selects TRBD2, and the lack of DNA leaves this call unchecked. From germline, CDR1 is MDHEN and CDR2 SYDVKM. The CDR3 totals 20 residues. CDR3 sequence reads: CASSPPGLAGGSLGTDTQYF.

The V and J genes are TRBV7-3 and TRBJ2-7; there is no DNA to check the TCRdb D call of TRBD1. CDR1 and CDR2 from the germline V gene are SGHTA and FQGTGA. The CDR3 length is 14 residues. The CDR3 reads CASSLTPGAYEQYF.

This chain's CDR3 is CASSYDLAPGTGNTIYF. The chain is built from TRBV6-6 and TRBJ1-3; there is no DNA to check the TCRdb D call of TRBD1. This CDR3 is 17 amino acids long. Germline CDR1 reads MNHNY; CDR2 reads SVGAGI (reference sequence).

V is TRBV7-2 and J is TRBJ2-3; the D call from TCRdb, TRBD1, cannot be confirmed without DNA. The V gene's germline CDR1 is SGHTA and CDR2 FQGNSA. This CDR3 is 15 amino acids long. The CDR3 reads CASSLVGQATDTQYF. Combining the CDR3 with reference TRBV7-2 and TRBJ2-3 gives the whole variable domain GAGVSQSPSNKVTEKGKDVELRCDPISGHTALYWYRQSLGQGLEFLIYFQGNSAPDKSGLPSDRFSAERTGGSVSTLTIQRTQQEDSAVYLCASSLVGQATDTQYFGPGTRLTVL.

CDR3 sequence: CSARDRGQGGTEAFF. The V call is TRBV20-1, the J call TRBJ1-1; TCRdb's D call, TRBD1, is unchecked because there is no DNA. The length of the CDR3 is 15 residues. Germline V gene sequence: CDR1 DFQATT, CDR2 SNEGSKA (reference sequence).

CDR3 sequence reads: CASSLVVQGTGGYTF. The rearrangement uses TRBV5-1 and TRBJ1-2; TCRdb gives TRBD1 as the D gene, but with no DNA this cannot be confirmed. Per germline, CDR1 SGHRS and CDR2 YFSETQ. This CDR3 region has 15 residues.

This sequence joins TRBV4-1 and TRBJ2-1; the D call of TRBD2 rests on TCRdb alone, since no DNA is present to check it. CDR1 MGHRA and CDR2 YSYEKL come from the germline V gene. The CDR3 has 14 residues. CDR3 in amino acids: CASSHTSGDNEQFF.

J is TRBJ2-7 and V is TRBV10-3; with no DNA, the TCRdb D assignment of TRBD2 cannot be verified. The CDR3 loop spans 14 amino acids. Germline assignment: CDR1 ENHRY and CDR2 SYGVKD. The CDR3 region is CAISEGLEIREQYF.